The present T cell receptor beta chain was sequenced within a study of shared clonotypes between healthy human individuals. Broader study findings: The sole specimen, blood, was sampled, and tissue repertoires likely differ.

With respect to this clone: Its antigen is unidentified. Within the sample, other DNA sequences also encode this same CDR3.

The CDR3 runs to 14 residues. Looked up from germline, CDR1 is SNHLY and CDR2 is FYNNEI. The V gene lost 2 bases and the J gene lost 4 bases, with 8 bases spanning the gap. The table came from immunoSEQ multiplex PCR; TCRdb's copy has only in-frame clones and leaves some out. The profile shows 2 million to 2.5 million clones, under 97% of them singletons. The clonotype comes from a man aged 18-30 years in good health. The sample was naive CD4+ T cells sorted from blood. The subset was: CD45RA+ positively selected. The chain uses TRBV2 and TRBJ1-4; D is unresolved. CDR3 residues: CASSETGVNEKLFF. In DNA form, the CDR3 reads TGTGCCAGCAGTGAAACCGGGGTTAATGAAAAACTGTTTTTT. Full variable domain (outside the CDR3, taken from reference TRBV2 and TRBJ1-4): EPEVTQTPSHQVTQMGQEVILRCVPISNHLYFYWYRQILGQKVEFLVSFYNNEISEKSEIFDDQFSVERPDGSNFTLKIRSTKLEDSAMYFCASSETGVNEKLFFGSGTQLSVL.